This record looks at one T cell receptor (beta chain) sequence and its context. Measured with immunoSEQ multiplex PCR; TCRdb has only the in-frame clones, and not every one. The sample shows roughly 17,000 clones, about 38% of them seen only once. Investigators plated roughly 200,000 CFSE-labeled responder cells together with roughly 200,000 irradiated stimulator cells labeled with violet dye. The CDR3 covers 14 residues. V was shortened by 7 bases and J by 5 bases, with 18 bases between the two germline ends. CDR1 and CDR2 from the germline V gene are SGHDT and YYEEEE. This record belongs to a study of graft-versus-host responses after intestinal transplantation. For the study at large: Those transplanted obtained multivisceral, liver-intestinal, or isolated intestinal grafts. Anti-thymocyte globulin induction, then tacrolimus and steroids for about three years, went to all recipients. Whole-study findings and limits: The study found high graft-versus-host to host-versus-graft clonal ratios in allografts of patients with graft-donor T cell macrochimerism.

This sequence was found in a human patient who received an intestinal transplant. The gene calls are TRBV5-6 and TRBJ2-5; no definite D call. This specimen was alloreactive CD8+ T cells from a mixed lymphocyte reaction culture, taken before intestinal transplant. Subset of the sample: CFSE-low proliferating T cells sorted from approximately 6-day pre-transplant mixed lymphocyte reaction (GvH or HvG direction). CDR3 bases: TGTGCCAGCCATACACCCTCGTGGTATGAGACCCAGTACTTC. Protein product: CASHTPSWYETQYF.